This TCR beta chain was documented in a study of OX40 agonist ivuxolimab in advanced cancers. Turning to the study itself: Across the patients, intravenous ivuxolimab was delivered every 2 weeks at 0.01 to 10 mg/kg. Prior anti-PD-1, anti-PD-L1 or anti-CTLA-4 therapy did not bar entry, and about 40% had some.

The CDR3 covers 13 residues. Germline CDR1 SGDLS, CDR2 YYNGEE. Trimming stripped 0 bases from V and 4 bases from J, with 5 bases between. Using immunoSEQ multiplex PCR, the repertoire was profiled, and TCRdb retains in-frame clones only, with some absent. The table records tens of thousands of clones, about 86% of them present only once. The receptor was isolated from an adult with an advanced solid tumor such as melanoma, head and neck, liver or kidney cancer. Sequenced here: CD4+ or CD8+ T cells sorted from blood, sampled in a trial of the OX40 agonist ivuxolimab. The rearrangement links TRBV9 to TRBJ1-3; D remains ambiguous. In DNA form, the CDR3 reads TGTGCCAGCAGCGTAGACCCAGGAAACACCATATATTTT. It encodes CASSVDPGNTIYF.